This T cell receptor (beta chain) was identified during a study of blood T cell repertoires in COVID-19. About the research overall: From T cells, B-cell-depleted T cells, or PBMCs came the material, which was cDNA or gDNA.

Germline-derived CDR1 and CDR2 are SQVTM and ANQGSEA. J lost 4 bases, V lost 6 bases, and 15 bases had no gene match. The CDR3 loop spans 15 amino acids. In the original processing: The assay estimated nucleated cells by amplifying reference gene primers. TCRdb's copy holds only in-frame clones and misses some; the assay was immunoSEQ multiplex PCR. V, J and clone size derive from that table, while D and trimming were established from the DNA sequence. Of 70,000 to 100,000 clones in the sample, 85% to 90% were seen once. This clone showed up just once. The chain has TRBV29-1 and TRBJ2-7; TRBD2 aligns across 7 bases. The receptor was isolated from a woman aged 80 or older with active COVID-19. Sample: peripheral blood. CDR3 region: CSVRGGGLSGYEQYF. The CDR3 DNA sequence: TGCAGCGTCCGGGGCGGGGGACTATCCGGATACGAGCAGTACTTC.